These 4 T cell receptor beta chains share one sample of origin, sequenced in a study of blood T cell repertoires in COVID-19. Measured with immunoSEQ multiplex PCR; TCRdb has only the in-frame clones, and not every one. The sample has around 190,000 clones; roughly 88% are singletons. The specimen sequenced was PBMCs or T cells enriched from blood (not recorded which). Source of these receptors: a man aged 35 to 55 with acute COVID-19.

The chain recombines TRBV28 with TRBJ2-2; tentative D call: TRBD1 (5 bases). CDR1 MDHEN and CDR2 SYDVKM come from the germline V gene. CDR3 length: 15 residues. Trimming cost V 6 bases and J 0 bases, with 11 bases left between them. CDR3 sequence: CASSFPGPNTGELFF. The CDR3 coding sequence is TGTGCCAGCAGCTTTCCAGGGCCGAACACCGGGGAGCTGTTTTTT. The full variable domain, completed using reference TRBV28 and TRBJ2-2, is DVKVTQSSRYLVKRTGEKVFLECVQDMDHENMFWYRQDPGLGLRLIYFSYDVKMKEKGDIPEGYSVSREKKERFSLILESASTNQTSMYLCASSFPGPNTGELFFGEGSRLTVL.

V usage is TRBV6-4 and J usage is TRBJ2-1; weak D call: TRBD2 (5 bases). From germline, CDR1 is MRHNA and CDR2 SNTAGT. The germline V and J ends were trimmed by 6 bases and 3 bases, with 15 bases remaining between them. The CDR3 has 15 residues. CDR3 protein: CASSPKPGGYNEQFF. The CDR3 nucleotides read TGTGCCAGCAGCCCAAAACCCGGAGGCTACAATGAGCAGTTCTTC.

The chain recombines TRBV25-1 with TRBJ1-1, with D uncertain. From germline, CDR1 is MGHDK and CDR2 SYGVNS. The ends were cut back, 0 bases at V and 4 bases at J, with 6 bases in the middle. CDR3 length equals 13 residues. The CDR3 DNA is TGTGCCAGCAGTGAATACGCGGTCACTGAAGCTTTCTTT. Encoded protein: CASSEYAVTEAFF.

The chain has TRBV11-2 and TRBJ2-7; D unclear. The CDR3 extends over 12 amino acids. Per germline, CDR1 SGHAT and CDR2 FQNNGV. The V end lost 4 bases, the J end lost 2 bases, and 6 bases lay between the germline ends. The CDR3 sequence is CASSSRAYEQYF. Written as DNA, the CDR3 is TGTGCCAGCAGCTCCCGGGCCTACGAGCAGTACTTC.